The 6 T cell receptor beta chains below were found in one sample sequenced in a study of T cell clonality in common variable immunodeficiency. Repertoires were generated with immunoSEQ multiplex PCR, while TCRdb's copy carries only in-frame clones and drops some. Singletons are absent from the sample, which has some 60,000 clones. Sequenced input: peripheral blood mononuclear cells. The receptor source for this set is a person aged 18-69 years in good health.

This clone was seen at least ten times. The read stops 3 residues short of the end of the CDR3; the missing end is completed from the germline J gene. This chain joins TRBV28 and TRBJ1-1; tentatively, D is TRBD1 (6 bases). CDR1 and CDR2 from the germline V gene are MDHEN and SYDVKM. Trimming took 6 bases from V and 3 from J, leaving 17 bases between them. The CDR3 sequence is 15 residues long. The covered CDR3 bases are TGTGCCAGCAGCCTGCCTCAGACAGGCCACACTGAA. This sequence encodes CASSLPQTGHTE. The full CDR3 reads CASSLPQTGHTEAFF.

This clone was seen ten or more times. Read data end 3 residues before the CDR3 end; the end is taken from the germline J gene. The chain is built from TRBV5-6 and TRBJ1-1; 7 bases are shared with TRBD1. The CDR3 has 15 amino acids. CDR1 and CDR2 from the germline V gene are SGHDT and YYEEEE. V shed 1 base, J shed 0 bases, and the junction held 3 bases outside the gene matches. This CDR3 is CASSLYRGLNTEAFF. Incomplete CDR3 DNA: TGTGCCAGCAGCTTGTACAGGGGCTTGAACACTGAA. Complete variable domain (other parts from reference TRBV5-6 and TRBJ1-1): DAGVTQSPTHLIKTRGQQVTLRCSPKSGHDTVSWYQQALGQGPQFIFQYYEEEERQRGNFPDRFSGHQFPNYSSELNVNALLLGDSALYLCASSLYRGLNTEAFFGQGTRLTVV.

At least ten counts were recorded for this clone. The CDR3 protein is CATSRAGNTEAFF. CDR3 DNA, as far as it was read: TGCGCCACCTCCCGGGCGGGGAACACTGAA. This chain links TRBV5-1 with TRBJ1-1; D gene uncertain. The CDR3 extends 3 residues past the end of the read, so its final part is completed from the germline J gene. This CDR3 region has 13 residues. V lost 9 bases to trimming and J lost 1 base, with 13 bases between them. CDR1 is SGHRS, CDR2 YFSETQ, per germline.

This clone was detected many times. The read ends 3 residues early relative to the CDR3; the germline J gene fills the gap. The gene calls are TRBV18 and TRBJ1-6; 11 bases agree with TRBD1. J gave up 9 bases and V 1 base, and 2 bases lay outside the gene matches. Germline V gene lookup returns CDR1 KGHSH and CDR2 LQKENI. This CDR3 has 15 residues. This chain's CDR3 is CASSPRGTGGSPLHF. CDR3 bases read: TGTGCCAGCTCACCACGCGGGACAGGGGGTTCACCC.

This clone was counted ten times or more. Coverage ceases 3 residues before the CDR3 finishes, and the germline J gene fills in the end. The chain is built from TRBV2 and TRBJ2-1; D is perhaps TRBD1 (5 bases). The V end lost 4 bases, the J end lost 0 bases, and 7 bases lay between the germline ends. CDR1 and CDR2 from the germline V gene are SNHLY and FYNNEI. The CDR3 loop spans 14 amino acids. The CDR3 loop is CASSVDSSYNEQFF. The CDR3 bases that were read are TGTGCCAGCAGTGTTGACAGCTCCTACAATGAG.

At least ten counts were recorded for this clone. Read coverage stops 3 residues before the CDR3 terminus; the germline J gene supplies the remainder. V is TRBV30 and J is TRBJ1-1; D is undetermined. The CDR3 contains 11 residues. V gave up 3 bases and J gave up 0 bases, with 2 bases separating them. Germline assignment: CDR1 GTSNPN and CDR2 SVGIG (reference sequence). CDR3 sequence: CAWSMNTEAFF. Incomplete CDR3 DNA: TGTGCCTGGAGCATGAACACTGAA.